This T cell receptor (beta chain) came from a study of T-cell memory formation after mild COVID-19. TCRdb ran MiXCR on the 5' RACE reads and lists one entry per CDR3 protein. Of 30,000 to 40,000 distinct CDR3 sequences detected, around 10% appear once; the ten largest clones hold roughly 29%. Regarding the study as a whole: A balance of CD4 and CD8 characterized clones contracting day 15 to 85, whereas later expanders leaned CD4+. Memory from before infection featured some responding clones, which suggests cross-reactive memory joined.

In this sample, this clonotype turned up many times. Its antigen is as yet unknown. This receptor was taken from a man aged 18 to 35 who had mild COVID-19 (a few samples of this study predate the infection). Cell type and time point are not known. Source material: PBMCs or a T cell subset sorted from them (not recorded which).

DNA of the CDR3: TGTGCCAGCAGCGCCGGACTAGTCCAAGAGACCCAGTACTTC. Its translation: CASSAGLVQETQYF. This chain connects TRBV7-2 to TRBJ2-5; 7 bases align to TRBD2. After removal of 5 bases from V and 1 base from J, the junction contained 4 bases not matched to a gene. From germline, CDR1 is SGHTA and CDR2 FQGNSA. The CDR3 length is 14 residues.